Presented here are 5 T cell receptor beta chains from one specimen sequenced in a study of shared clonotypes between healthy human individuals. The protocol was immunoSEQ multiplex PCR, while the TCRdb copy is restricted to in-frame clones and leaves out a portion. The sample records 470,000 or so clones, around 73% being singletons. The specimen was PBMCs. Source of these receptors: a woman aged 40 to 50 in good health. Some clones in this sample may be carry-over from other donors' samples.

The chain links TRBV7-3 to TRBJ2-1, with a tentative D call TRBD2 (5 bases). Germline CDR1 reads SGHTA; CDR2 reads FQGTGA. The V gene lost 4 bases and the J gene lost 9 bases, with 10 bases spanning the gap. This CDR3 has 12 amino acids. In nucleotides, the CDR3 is TGTGCCAGCAGCTCCAGCGGTGGTGAGCAGTTCTTC. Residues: CASSSSGGEQFF. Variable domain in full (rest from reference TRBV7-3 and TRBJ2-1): GAGVSQTPSNKVTEKGKYVELRCDPISGHTALYWYRQSLGQGPEFLIYFQGTGAADDSGLPNDRFFAVRPEGSVSTLKIQRTERGDSAVYLCASSSSGGEQFFGPGTRLTVL.

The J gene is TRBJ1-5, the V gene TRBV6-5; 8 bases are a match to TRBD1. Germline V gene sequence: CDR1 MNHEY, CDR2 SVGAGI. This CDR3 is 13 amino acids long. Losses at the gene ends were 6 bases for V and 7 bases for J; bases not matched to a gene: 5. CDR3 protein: CASSQDRDQPQHF. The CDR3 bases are TGTGCCAGCAGCCAGGACAGGGACCAGCCCCAGCATTTT.

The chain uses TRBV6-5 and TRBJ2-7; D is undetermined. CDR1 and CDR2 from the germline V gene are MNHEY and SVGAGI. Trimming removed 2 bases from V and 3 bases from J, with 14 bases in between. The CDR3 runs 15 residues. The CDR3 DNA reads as TGTGCCAGCAGTTACCGACGGTCAGGTGACTACGAGCAGTACTTC. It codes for CASSYRRSGDYEQYF.

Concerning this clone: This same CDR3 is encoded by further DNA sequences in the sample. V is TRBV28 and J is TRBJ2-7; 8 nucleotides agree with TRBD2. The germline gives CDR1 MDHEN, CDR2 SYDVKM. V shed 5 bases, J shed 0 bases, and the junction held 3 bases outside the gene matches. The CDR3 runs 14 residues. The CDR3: CASSLAGGSYEQYF. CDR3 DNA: TGTGCCAGCAGTCTAGCGGGTGGCTCCTACGAGCAGTACTTC.

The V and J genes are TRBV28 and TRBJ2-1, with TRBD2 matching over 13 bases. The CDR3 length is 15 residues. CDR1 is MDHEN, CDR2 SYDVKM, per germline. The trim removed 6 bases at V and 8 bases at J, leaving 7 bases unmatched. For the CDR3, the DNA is TGTGCCAGCAGAACCACTAGCGGGAGGGCCTATGAGCAGTTCTTC. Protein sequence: CASRTTSGRAYEQFF.